The clone carrying this TCR beta chain came up once. What it recognizes is unknown. The CDR3 covers 13 residues. The ends lost 6 bases at V and 7 bases at J; junction bases unmatched: 9. Germline V gives CDR1 SQVTM, CDR2 ANQGSEA. The sample belongs to a study of cytomegalovirus exposure and HLA in healthy donors. Findings and limits, study-wide: When analyzed later, a missense DCLRE1C variant was found to be linked to TCR beta V- and J-gene trimming.

13 Jbeta primers and 60 Vbeta primers were used for the PCR. Here immunoSEQ multiplex PCR was the method, and the copy in TCRdb shows in-frame clones only, minus some. The sample gives about 110,000 clones, 65% to 80% of which show up once; approximately 3.7% is in the top ten. Material for sequencing was PBMCs. This TCR derives from a man in his sixties in good health and CMV-seronegative. The rearrangement links TRBV29-1 to TRBJ1-1; 9 bases map to TRBD1. For the CDR3, the DNA is TGCAGCGTCGACAGGGGGGGGGACCTTGAAGCTTTCTTT. Translated: CSVDRGGDLEAFF.